What follows is one T cell receptor (beta chain) and its context. Membership in each cohort depended on participant-reported clinical history. Trimming removed 1 base from V and 3 bases from J, with 6 bases in between. CDR1 and CDR2 from the germline V gene are SGHVS and FNYEAQ. This CDR3 is 13 amino acids long. This sample is part of a study of blood T cell repertoires in COVID-19. Per the study methods: Reference gene primer amplification gave estimated nucleated cell counts. Using immunoSEQ multiplex PCR, the repertoire was profiled, and TCRdb retains in-frame clones only, with some absent. For V, J and clone size, that table is used; D and trimming come from the DNA. The sample records approximately 250,000 clones, more than 80% being singletons.

The chain uses TRBV7-6 and TRBJ2-5; D not resolved. The sequence was collected from a woman in her twenties or thirties with acute COVID-19. Sample: PBMCs or T cells enriched from blood (not recorded which). CDR3 in DNA: TGTGCCAGCAGCTTAGGCGGCGAAGAGACCCAGTACTTC. Its translation: CASSLGGEETQYF.